A selection of T cell receptor beta chains follows, all from one sample in a study of blood T cell repertoires in COVID-19. Method: immunoSEQ multiplex PCR; TCRdb's copy keeps in-frame clones and lacks some. The profile shows about 200,000 clones, around nine tenths of them singletons. Sequencing was done on a sample of PBMCs or T cells enriched from blood (not recorded which). The receptor set was obtained from a woman in her twenties or thirties who had been exposed to COVID-19. Both conserved end residues are part of each CDR3. The D gene is left open where the match is weak. Size values are once, few and many counts, or a class for expanded clones, and some rows have none.

j_gene | d_gene | len | v_gene | abundance | CDR3nt | CDR3aa
TRBJ2-2 | TRBD1 | 14 | TRBV5-1 | NA | TGCGCCAGCAGCTGGGGACAGGGTCCCGGGGAGCTGTTTTTT | CASSWGQGPGELFF
TRBJ2-1 | TRBD1 | 15 | TRBV9 | NA | TGTGCCAGCAGCCCCCGCGGACAGGCCTACAATGAGCAGTTCTTC | CASSPRGQAYNEQFF
TRBJ1-5 | NA | 14 | TRBV6-5 | NA | TGTGCCAGCAGTTACTCGGCAGGCCCATCGCCCCAGCATTTT | CASSYSAGPSPQHF
TRBJ1-1 | TRBD1 | 15 | TRBV24-1 | NA | TGTGCCACCAGTGACCCGACAGGGGATGGTACTGAAGCTTTCTTT | CATSDPTGDGTEAFF
TRBJ2-5 | NA | 13 | TRBV11-3 | NA | TGTGCCAGCTCGGGGGACAGCCAAGAGACCCAGTACTTC | CASSGDSQETQYF
TRBJ2-7 | TRBD2 | 16 | TRBV2 | once | TGTGCCAGCAGCAACCTCCTGCGGCGGGGGGGCTACGAGCAGTACTTC | CASSNLLRRGGYEQYF
TRBJ2-7 | NA | 14 | TRBV19 | NA | TGTGCCAGTCTCCCAGGCAGGGGGGCCTCCGAGCAGTACTTC | CASLPGRGASEQYF
TRBJ2-7 | NA | 14 | TRBV5-6 | NA | TGTGCCAGCAGCTCCCGGGTCTACCCCTACGAGCAGTACTTC | CASSSRVYPYEQYF
TRBJ1-5 | TRBD1 | 15 | TRBV28 | NA | TGTGCCACCTACCAGGGGACAGGGAACAATCAGCCCCAGCATTTT | CATYQGTGNNQPQHF
TRBJ2-2 | TRBD2 | 17 | TRBV24-1 | NA | TGTGCCACCAGTGATTTGGCTAGCGGGGGGACCACCGGGGAGCTGTTTTTT | CATSDLASGGTTGELFF
TRBJ2-2 | NA | 13 | TRBV19 | NA | TGTGCCAGTAGTACAGGGGTTACCGGGGAGCTGTTTTTT | CASSTGVTGELFF
TRBJ1-6 | NA | 16 | TRBV27 | NA | TGTGCCAGCAGTTTATCGCCGGGGGGGCACACTTCACCCCTCCACTTT | CASSLSPGGHTSPLHF
TRBJ2-5 | TRBD1 | 14 | TRBV10-2 | NA | TGCGCCAGCAACCAGGACAGGGAGCAAGAGACCCAGTACTTC | CASNQDREQETQYF
TRBJ2-5 | NA | 15 | TRBV7-2 | NA | TGTGCCAGCAGCCGCCGTCAGGGGAGTAGAGAGACCCAGTACTTC | CASSRRQGSRETQYF
TRBJ2-7 | NA | 13 | TRBV29-1 | NA | TGCAGCGTCAAAGGACAGGAGGGGTACGAGCAGTACTTC | CSVKGQEGYEQYF
TRBJ2-7 | TRBD1 | 16 | TRBV5-1 | NA | TGCGCCAGCAGCTTGGTACCCGGGACAGGGAGCTACGAGCAGTACTTC | CASSLVPGTGSYEQYF
TRBJ1-1 | NA | 15 | TRBV3-1/TRBV3-2 | NA | TGTGCCAGCAGCCAAAGTTCCGGGTGGTCGGCAGAAGCTTTCTTT | CASSQSSGWSAEAFF
TRBJ2-3 | NA | 14 | TRBV5-8 | NA | TGTGCCAGCAGCTTTGGACAGAACACAGATACGCAGTATTTT | CASSFGQNTDTQYF
TRBJ1-6 | NA | 13 | TRBV6-5 | NA | TGTGCCACCTCAAGGAGTCCTAGTTCCCCCCTCCACTTT | CATSRSPSSPLHF
TRBJ2-2 | TRBD1 | 13 | TRBV5-6 | few | TGTGCCAGCAGGACAGGGTTCACCGGGGAGCTGTTTTTT | CASRTGFTGELFF
TRBJ2-2 | TRBD1 | 17 | TRBV14 | NA | TGTGCCAGCAGCCGGTCCCGGGACAGGGCAAGCACCGGGGAGCTGTTTTTT | CASSRSRDRASTGELFF
TRBJ1-5 | NA | 17 | TRBV10-2 | NA | TGCGCCAGCAGTGCGTTCGGGGAGGGGGGGGGCAATCAGCCCCAGCATTTT | CASSAFGEGGGNQPQHF
TRBJ2-2 | TRBD2 | 16 | TRBV4-2 | NA | TGTGCCAGCAGCCTGGGACTAGCGGGGAACACCGGGGAGCTGTTTTTT | CASSLGLAGNTGELFF
TRBJ1-5 | NA | 13 | TRBV2 | NA | TGTGCCAGCAGTGCAGGGGTCAATCAGCCCCAGCATTTT | CASSAGVNQPQHF
TRBJ1-1 | NA | 14 | TRBV5-1 | NA | TGCGCCAGCAGCAACCAGGGGATGAACACTGAAGCTTTCTTT | CASSNQGMNTEAFF
TRBJ2-2 | TRBD1 | 16 | TRBV19 | NA | TGTGCCAGTAGTATAGGACAGGGGGCAATGGCCGGGGAGCTGTTTTTT | CASSIGQGAMAGELFF
TRBJ1-2 | NA | 12 | TRBV28 | few | TGTGCCAGCATAAACCGGGGTTATGGCTACACCTTC | CASINRGYGYTF
TRBJ1-4 | NA | 15 | TRBV3-1/TRBV3-2 | NA | TGTGCCAGCAGCCAAGACCAGATTCTTAATGAAAAACTGTTTTTT | CASSQDQILNEKLFF
TRBJ1-4 | TRBD1 | 14 | TRBV30 | NA | TGTGCCTGGAGTAGCGGGACAGGGGACGAAAAACTGTTTTTT | CAWSSGTGDEKLFF
TRBJ2-7 | NA | 11 | TRBV20-1 | NA | TGCAGTGCTGGAGTTAGCTACGAGCAGTACTTC | CSAGVSYEQYF
TRBJ1-1 | NA | 14 | TRBV7-3 | NA | TGTGCCAGCAGCTTACAGGCCGAGAACACTGAAGCTTTCTTT | CASSLQAENTEAFF
TRBJ1-6 | NA | 16 | TRBV19 | NA | TGTGCCAGTAGTCCCGCGTCTGGCTCCTATAATTCACCCCTCCACTTT | CASSPASGSYNSPLHF
TRBJ1-2 | TRBD1 | 13 | TRBV2 | NA | TGTGCCAGCAGGGACAGGGGGTTCTATGGCTACACCTTC | CASRDRGFYGYTF
TRBJ1-2 | NA | 12 | TRBV2 | NA | TGTGCCAGCAGCCAAAACTCGCATGGCTACACCTTC | CASSQNSHGYTF
TRBJ1-1 | NA | 14 | TRBV27 | NA | TGTGCCAGCAGTCCGCGGGGGGTGAACACTGAAGCTTTCTTT | CASSPRGVNTEAFF
TRBJ1-6 | NA | 13 | TRBV7-8 | few | TGTGCCAGCAGCCCAGAGAGGTATTCACCCCTCCACTTT | CASSPERYSPLHF
TRBJ2-3 | NA | 15 | TRBV6-2/TRBV6-3 | NA | TGTGCCAGCAGTTACTCGATCGAGAACACAGATACGCAGTATTTT | CASSYSIENTDTQYF
TRBJ1-5 | NA | 17 | TRBV24-1 | NA | TGTGCCACCAGTGATCCCCGGGGGGGCGCGAGTAATCAGCCCCAGCATTTT | CATSDPRGGASNQPQHF
TRBJ2-7 | NA | 12 | TRBV5-5 | NA | TGTGCCAGCAGCCCACAGGGAGCCGAGCAGTACTTC | CASSPQGAEQYF
TRBJ1-1 | NA | 16 | TRBV3-1/TRBV3-2 | NA | TGTGCCAGCAGCCAAGAAAGGGTCCAAGGGGACACTGAAGCTTTCTTT | CASSQERVQGDTEAFF
TRBJ2-3 | NA | 15 | TRBV2 | NA | TGTGCCAGCACGCGGACTCACTCATTCACAGATACGCAGTATTTT | CASTRTHSFTDTQYF
TRBJ1-2 | TRBD1 | 14 | TRBV27 | NA | TGTGCCAGCAGATCCCTACAGGGGAGGTATGGCTACACCTTC | CASRSLQGRYGYTF